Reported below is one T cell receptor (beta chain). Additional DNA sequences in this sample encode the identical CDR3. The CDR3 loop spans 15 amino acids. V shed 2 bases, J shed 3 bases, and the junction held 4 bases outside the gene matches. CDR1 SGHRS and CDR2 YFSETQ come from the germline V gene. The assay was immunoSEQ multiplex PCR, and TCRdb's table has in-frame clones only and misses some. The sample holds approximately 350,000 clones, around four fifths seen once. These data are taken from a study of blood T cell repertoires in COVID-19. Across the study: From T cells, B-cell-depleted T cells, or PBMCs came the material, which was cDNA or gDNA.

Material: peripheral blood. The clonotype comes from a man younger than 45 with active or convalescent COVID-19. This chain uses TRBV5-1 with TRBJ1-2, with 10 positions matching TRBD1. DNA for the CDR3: TGCGCCAGCAGCTTAGGGGACAGGGGTTACTATGGCTACACCTTC. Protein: CASSLGDRGYYGYTF.